The 30 T cell receptor beta chains in this list originate from one sample, sequenced in a study of blood T cell repertoires in COVID-19. Profiling relied on immunoSEQ multiplex PCR, and the TCRdb table lists in-frame clones only, not all of them. The sample consists of around 200,000 clones, over 75% of them appearing once. Sequenced: peripheral blood. Receptors originate from a man in his forties with active or convalescent COVID-19.

V is TRBV9 and J is TRBJ2-7; 9 positions match TRBD2. Per germline, CDR1 SGDLS and CDR2 YYNGEE. CDR3 length: 15 residues. Losses at the gene ends were 0 bases for V and 2 bases for J; bases not matched to a gene: 3. The CDR3 coding sequence is TGTGCCAGCAGCGTAGAGTCTAGCGGGGCCTACGAGCAGTACTTC. It specifies CASSVESSGAYEQYF.

V is TRBV14 and J is TRBJ1-1; the match to TRBD1 covers 7 bases. Germline CDR1 SGHDN, CDR2 FVKESK. The CDR3 is 14 amino acids. The V and J ends lost 7 bases and 1 base, in that order; junction bases with no gene match: 6. The CDR3 loop reads CASNPGQQNTEAFF. In DNA form, the CDR3 reads TGTGCCAGCAACCCGGGACAGCAGAACACTGAAGCTTTCTTT.

CDR3 in DNA: TGTGCCATCAACCAACAGGGGGCGGCACAGCCCCAGCATTTT. Amino acids: CAINQQGAAQPQHF. The rearrangement links TRBV28 to TRBJ1-5, with 9 nucleotides matching TRBD1. The CDR3 contains 14 residues. Trimming at V came to 10 bases and at J to 7 bases, leaving 11 bases not matched to a gene. Looked up from germline, CDR1 is MDHEN and CDR2 is SYDVKM.

J is TRBJ2-1 and V is TRBV28; TRBD1 agrees at 8 bases. The CDR3 sequence is 17 residues long. CDR1 is MDHEN, CDR2 SYDVKM, per germline. Losses at the gene ends were 2 bases for V and 5 bases for J; bases not matched to a gene: 11. This CDR3 is CASSLPLGQGAHNEQFF. The CDR3 DNA is TGTGCCAGCAGTTTACCCCTGGGGCAGGGGGCCCACAATGAGCAGTTCTTC.

This chain's CDR3 is CASSVAPGQGEAFF. For the CDR3, the DNA is TGTGCCAGCAGCGTAGCTCCGGGACAGGGGGAAGCTTTCTTT. The chain has TRBV9 and TRBJ1-1; 10 bases line up with TRBD1. Germline CDR1 reads SGDLS; CDR2 reads YYNGEE. The CDR3 extends over 14 amino acids. V gave up 0 bases and J gave up 8 bases; unmatched junction bases: 4.

The chain recombines TRBV29-1 with TRBJ1-4, with a tentative D call TRBD1 (6 bases). Trimming left V 7 bases short and J 2 bases short, with 11 bases between. The CDR3 runs to 13 residues. Germline assignment: CDR1 SQVTM and CDR2 ANQGSEA. The DNA of the CDR3 is TGCAGCGCCAGAAGGGGGACTAATGAAAAACTGTTTTTT. Translating it yields CSARRGTNEKLFF.

This chain joins TRBV4-2 and TRBJ2-5; 9 positions match TRBD1. Germline V gene data show CDR1 as LGHNA and CDR2 as YNFKEQ. This CDR3 contains 15 residues. Trimming took 4 bases from V and 4 from J; bases not matched to a gene: 7. In DNA form, the CDR3 reads TGTGCCAGCAGCCCGGGGACAGGGAAGTCAGAGACCCAGTACTTC. Amino acids: CASSPGTGKSETQYF.

A note on this clone: At one end the junction does not follow the germline gene, possibly because of a read error. The chain links TRBV11-2 to TRBJ2-3; 7 bases align to TRBD2. This CDR3 has 13 amino acids. Germline V CDR1 and CDR2: SGHAT, FQNNGV. The CDR3 sequence: CASSLSTGGEGNF. The CDR3 bases are TGTGCCAGCAGCTTATCAACTGGGGGGGAGGGCAATTTT.

This clone was found a few times. J is TRBJ2-7 and V is TRBV2, with D possibly being TRBD1 (6 bases). V was shortened by 6 bases and J by 0 bases, with 15 bases between the two germline ends. Germline V gene data show CDR1 as SNHLY and CDR2 as FYNNEI. The CDR3 consists of 15 residues. CDR3 in amino acids: CASRATGSGSYEQYF. In DNA form, the CDR3 reads TGTGCCAGCAGGGCCACAGGGAGCGGCTCCTACGAGCAGTACTTC.

The rearrangement uses TRBV5-6 and TRBJ1-2; 9 bases line up with TRBD1. The CDR3 length is 16 residues. The V segment lost 0 bases and the J segment 4 bases; nucleotides outside the gene matches: 7. In germline, CDR1 is SGHDT, CDR2 YYEEEE. The DNA for the CDR3 is TGTGCCAGCAGCTTGGTGTCGACAGGGGGATCCTATGGCTACACCTTC. Its protein is CASSLVSTGGSYGYTF. Together with reference TRBV5-6 and TRBJ1-2, the CDR3 gives the full variable domain: DAGVTQSPTHLIKTRGQQVTLRCSPKSGHDTVSWYQQALGQGPQFIFQYYEEEERQRGNFPDRFSGHQFPNYSSELNVNALLLGDSALYLCASSLVSTGGSYGYTFGSGTRLTVV.

This chain joins TRBV6-1 and TRBJ1-5; no clear D. Per germline, CDR1 MNHNS and CDR2 SASEGT. V was shortened by 1 base and J by 7 bases, with 11 bases between the two germline ends. This CDR3 region has 14 residues. The CDR3 spells CASSEGHSQQPQHF. The CDR3, as DNA: TGTGCCAGCAGTGAAGGCCACAGCCAACAGCCCCAGCATTTT.

This sequence joins TRBV10-3 and TRBJ1-5; 8 bases line up with TRBD1. V dropped 4 bases and J dropped 7; count of bases not matched to a gene: 3. The germline CDR1 and CDR2 sequences are ENHRY and SYGVKD. The CDR3 contains 13 residues. CDR3 nucleotides: TGTGCCATCAGTGTGGACAGGGAGCAGCCCCAGCATTTT. It encodes CAISVDREQPQHF.

The chain carries TRBV25-1 and TRBJ2-3, with 14 positions matching TRBD2. This CDR3 region has 18 residues. Per the germline V gene, CDR1 is MGHDK and CDR2 is SYGVNS. J gave up 1 base and V 5 bases, and 8 bases lay outside the gene matches. In DNA, the CDR3 is TGTGCCAGCAGTCCCCGACTAGCGGGGGGGATGGGCACAGATACGCAGTATTTT. As protein: CASSPRLAGGMGTDTQYF.

The chain links TRBV9 to TRBJ1-4; D gene unclear. The CDR3 sequence is 14 residues long. Germline CDR1 and CDR2: SGDLS and YYNGEE. The V and J ends lost 4 bases and 0 bases respectively, with 7 bases between them. The CDR3 here is CASSRDATNEKLFF. As DNA, the CDR3 is TGTGCCAGCAGCCGAGATGCAACTAATGAAAAACTGTTTTTT.

The chain employs TRBV28 and TRBJ1-2; TRBD1 aligns across 9 bases. V was clipped by 8 bases and J by 5 bases; unmatched bases: 9. Per germline, CDR1 MDHEN and CDR2 SYDVKM. The CDR3 length is 14 residues. The CDR3 nucleotides read TGTGCCAGCTTTGGGAACAGGGGGCTGTATGGCTACACCTTC. Protein sequence: CASFGNRGLYGYTF.

The chain is built from TRBV9 and TRBJ2-2; D gene ambiguous. The CDR3 covers 16 residues. Germline values: CDR1 SGDLS, CDR2 YYNGEE. V lost 3 bases and J lost 0, with 12 bases in between. CDR3 nucleotides: TGTGCCAGCAGCGCCCCGGCGAGCGCGAACACCGGGGAGCTGTTTTTT. This translates into CASSAPASANTGELFF.

DNA for the CDR3: TGTGCCAGCAGGTTGACGGGCACTGAAGCTTTCTTT. Translation: CASRLTGTEAFF. The chain combines TRBV28 with TRBJ1-1; D remains unclear. Germline V gene lookup returns CDR1 MDHEN and CDR2 SYDVKM. Trimming cost V 6 bases and J 4 bases, with 9 bases left between them. The CDR3 has 12 residues.

The chain carries TRBV27 and TRBJ2-1; 9 nucleotides agree with TRBD1. Germline V gene lookup returns CDR1 MNHEY and CDR2 SMNVEV (reference sequence). The CDR3 is 15 residues long. V shed 4 bases, J shed 4 bases, and the junction held 5 bases outside the gene matches. The CDR3 is CASSSTGGWYNEQFF. The CDR3 coding sequence is TGTGCCAGCAGTTCTACAGGGGGCTGGTACAATGAGCAGTTCTTC.

The chain has TRBV5-1 and TRBJ2-3; TRBD2 matches 11 bases. Germline assignment: CDR1 SGHRS and CDR2 YFSETQ. V was pared by 8 bases and J by 1 base, with 3 bases of the junction left unmatched. The CDR3 is 14 amino acids. This CDR3 reads CASAGLAGTDTQYF. The DNA for the CDR3 is TGCGCCAGTGCGGGACTAGCGGGCACAGATACGCAGTATTTT. Full variable domain (remainder filled in from reference TRBV5-1 and TRBJ2-3): KAGVTQTPRYLIKTRGQQVTLSCSPISGHRSVSWYQQTPGQGLQFLFEYFSETQRNKGNFPGRFSGRQFSNSRSEMNVSTLELGDSALYLCASAGLAGTDTQYFGPGTRLTVL.

The chain links TRBV4-1 to TRBJ2-2; maybe TRBD2 (6 bases). CDR1 and CDR2 from the germline V gene are MGHRA and YSYEKL. CDR3 length equals 16 residues. V lost 0 bases to trimming and J lost 5 bases, with 13 bases between them. This chain's CDR3 is CASSQDAGTLTGELFF. The CDR3 nucleotides are TGCGCCAGCAGCCAAGACGCTGGGACTCTGACCGGGGAGCTGTTTTTT.

The rearrangement uses TRBV12-3 or TRBV12-4 and TRBJ1-2; D is uncertain. CDR3 length: 13 amino acids. V lost 2 bases, J lost 13 bases, and 17 bases lay in between. The CDR3 DNA reads as TGTGCCAGCAGTTTAAGACCCCTCGGGTCTCCCACCTTC. This gives the protein CASSLRPLGSPTF.

The chain combines TRBV27 with TRBJ1-1, with TRBD1 identical over 8 bases. From germline, CDR1 is MNHEY and CDR2 SMNVEV (reference sequence). Trimming took 6 bases from V and 4 from J; bases not matched to a gene: 16. CDR3 size: 17 residues. The CDR3 DNA reads as TGTGCCAGCAGCATCACCCTTCAGGGGGCGGTGGGCACTGAAGCTTTCTTT. Protein product: CASSITLQGAVGTEAFF.

This sequence joins TRBV18 and TRBJ1-3; TRBD1 aligns across 9 bases. This CDR3 region has 16 residues. V lost 2 bases and J lost 3; bases outside the gene matches: 5. CDR1 and CDR2 (germline): KGHSH, LQKENI. In nucleotides, the CDR3 is TGTGCCAGCTCACCATCACAGGGGGCGCTTGGAAACACCATATATTTT. This codes for CASSPSQGALGNTIYF.

The chain has TRBV28 and TRBJ1-2, with D tentatively TRBD1 (6 bases). CDR1 MDHEN and CDR2 SYDVKM come from the germline V gene. V was pared by 1 base and J by 6 bases, with 12 bases between. The CDR3 contains 14 residues. The CDR3, as DNA: TGTGCCAGCAGTTTATTAGGGGGGGGCGATGGCTACACCTTC. Protein product: CASSLLGGGDGYTF.

This rearrangement joins TRBV2 to TRBJ1-6; TRBD1 matches 7 bases. V dropped 5 bases and J dropped 2; count of bases not matched to a gene: 3. CDR1 is SNHLY and CDR2 is FYNNEI in the germline V gene. This CDR3 spans 15 amino acids. CDR3 region: CASSTDRTYNSPLHF. The CDR3 bases are TGTGCCAGCAGTACGGACAGGACCTATAATTCACCCCTCCACTTT.

This clone was observed a handful of times. The V call is TRBV19, the J call TRBJ1-1; 12 bases align to TRBD1. Germline lookup yields CDR1 LNHDA and CDR2 SQIVND (reference sequence). V was clipped by 5 bases and J by 3 bases; unmatched bases: 4. The CDR3 totals 15 residues. Written as DNA, the CDR3 is TGTGCCAGTAGTTCGTGGGACAGGGGGCACACTGAAGCTTTCTTT. Its protein product is CASSSWDRGHTEAFF.

This chain links TRBV7-9 with TRBJ1-5; TRBD1 matches 8 bases. Germline V lookup: CDR1 SEHNR, CDR2 FQNEAQ (reference sequence). The V segment lost 1 base and the J segment 1 base; nucleotides outside the gene matches: 3. CDR3 length: 16 residues. CDR3 sequence: CASSLEWTGSNQPQHF. CDR3 sequence (DNA): TGTGCCAGCAGCTTAGAGTGGACAGGGAGCAATCAGCCCCAGCATTTT.

This clone appeared once. The chain is built from TRBV19 and TRBJ2-5, with 12 bases matching TRBD2. V was clipped by 6 bases and J by 2 bases; unmatched bases: 4. Germline V gene data show CDR1 as LNHDA and CDR2 as SQIVND (reference sequence). This CDR3 contains 15 residues. CDR3 amino acids: CASRRGLAGQETQYF. CDR3 nucleotides: TGTGCCAGTAGGAGAGGACTAGCGGGACAAGAGACCCAGTACTTC.

The chain uses TRBV4-1 and TRBJ1-2; weak D call: TRBD1 (6 bases). The V gene lost 1 base and the J gene lost 1 base, with 19 bases spanning the gap. The CDR3 contains 18 residues. The germline V gene has CDR1 MGHRA and CDR2 YSYEKL. In DNA, the CDR3 is TGCGCCAGCAGCCAAGGGGCGGGCAGGGGAACATTTAACTATGGCTACACCTTC. Protein sequence: CASSQGAGRGTFNYGYTF.

CDR3 in amino acids: CATSDAGTVNTGELFF. The CDR3 DNA sequence: TGTGCCACCAGTGATGCCGGGACAGTGAACACCGGGGAGCTGTTTTTT. This chain uses TRBV24-1 with TRBJ2-2, with 7 bases fitting TRBD1. Looked up from germline, CDR1 is KGHDR and CDR2 is SFDVKD. V trimming: 3 bases; J trimming: 1 base; junction bases outside the gene matches: 4. The CDR3 spans 16 residues.